The 30 T cell receptor beta chains reported below all come from one sample, sequenced in a study of post-analysis software for immune sequencing data. These receptors are not linked to any known antigen. Study observations and caveats: About five TRBV segments were more frequent in patients than controls; TRBV5-6, TRBV5-1 and TRBV20-1 belonged to this group.

Built from TCR beta cDNA, the libraries had unique molecular identifiers in them. TCRdb itself ran the PCR reads through MiXCR, one entry per CDR3 protein. The sample lists approximately 770,000 distinct CDR3 sequences, about 45% occurring once. The sequencing input was blood. These TCRs come from a girl aged 10 to 17 with multiple sclerosis.

This clonotype occurred many times. The V call is TRBV29-1, the J call TRBJ2-1; 12 bases map to TRBD2. CDR1 and CDR2 from the germline V gene are SQVTM and ANQGSEA. This CDR3 has 15 amino acids. V lost 3 bases to trimming and J lost 5 bases; unmatched junction nucleotides: 5. CDR3 DNA: TGCAGCGTTGACCTAGCGGGAGGGCCCGACAATGAGCAGTTCTTC. The encoded protein is CSVDLAGGPDNEQFF.

The chain joins TRBV7-2 to TRBJ2-7; 11 bases map to TRBD2. Germline lookup yields CDR1 SGHTA and CDR2 FQGNSA. The V segment lost 2 bases and the J segment 4 bases; nucleotides outside the gene matches: 7. This CDR3 is 16 amino acids long. This chain's CDR3 is CASSLIAGGRGYEQYF. DNA of the CDR3: TGTGCCAGCAGCTTAATAGCGGGAGGGCGGGGATACGAGCAGTACTTC.

This chain connects TRBV11-1 to TRBJ2-1, with 8 positions matching TRBD2. CDR1 and CDR2 from the germline V gene are SGHAT and FQDESV (reference sequence). The CDR3 contains 14 residues. The V segment lost 6 bases and the J segment 5 bases; nucleotides outside the gene matches: 6. Here the CDR3 reads CASRRGLDNNEQFF. The CDR3 region has the DNA TGTGCCAGCAGAAGGGGACTAGACAACAATGAGCAGTTCTTC.

With regard to this clonotype: Germline is not matched at one junction end, which may reflect a read error. This chain links TRBV7-9 with TRBJ2-1; D unclear. Germline CDR1 reads SEHNR; CDR2 reads FQNEAQ (reference sequence). The CDR3 length is 17 residues. CDR3 sequence: CASTFSSEFPPNNEQFF. The CDR3, as DNA: TGTGCCAGCACGTTCTCCAGTGAATTTCCACCGAACAATGAACAGTTCTTC.

A few counts support this clonotype. The chain carries TRBV28 and TRBJ1-5; 9 bases are shared with TRBD1. The CDR3 runs to 17 residues. CDR1 is MDHEN and CDR2 is SYDVKM in the germline V gene. Trimming removed 5 bases from V and 2 bases from J; junction bases left unmatched: 10. The CDR3: CASSIVQGAGGNQPQHF. The DNA for the CDR3 is TGTGCCAGCAGTATTGTACAGGGGGCTGGGGGCAATCAGCCCCAGCATTTT.

The chain uses TRBV12-3 or TRBV12-4 and TRBJ2-4; TRBD1 agrees at 11 bases. The CDR3 consists of 17 residues. V lost 2 bases, J lost 6 bases, and 9 bases stayed unmatched. Written as DNA, the CDR3 is TGTGCCAGCAGTTTAAGGGGGGGACAGGGGGTTGGAAACATTCAGTACTTC. Translating gives CASSLRGGQGVGNIQYF.

This chain links TRBV5-1 with TRBJ2-1, with 11 bases fitting TRBD2. The CDR3 is made up of 17 amino acids. Looked up from germline, CDR1 is SGHRS and CDR2 is YFSETQ. The V and J ends lost 8 bases and 5 bases, in that order; junction bases with no gene match: 15. The CDR3 nucleotides read TGCGCCAGTCGCAACCCGGGACTAGCGGACGCTAACAATGAGCAGTTCTTC. Residues: CASRNPGLADANNEQFF. Full variable domain (rest looked up from reference TRBV5-1 and TRBJ2-1): KAGVTQTPRYLIKTRGQQVTLSCSPISGHRSVSWYQQTPGQGLQFLFEYFSETQRNKGNFPGRFSGRQFSNSRSEMNVSTLELGDSALYLCASRNPGLADANNEQFFGPGTRLTVL.

The chain couples TRBV4-1 to TRBJ1-5, with D unclear. V lost 0 bases, J lost 10 bases, and 13 bases lay in between. This CDR3 has 14 residues. Germline V gives CDR1 MGHRA, CDR2 YSYEKL. The CDR3 coding sequence is TGCGCCAGCAGCCAAGATCGGGGTTCGGTTCCCCAGCATTTT. Its translation: CASSQDRGSVPQHF.

The V gene is TRBV5-5, the J gene TRBJ2-3, with 10 bases fitting TRBD1. There are 21 residues in the CDR3. The J segment lost 0 bases and the V segment lost 4 bases, leaving 20 bases of the junction unmatched. CDR1 SGHKS and CDR2 YYEKEE come from the germline V gene (reference sequence). This CDR3 reads CASSDDMEGTGEEPSTDTQYF. CDR3 DNA: TGTGCCAGCAGCGACGACATGGAAGGGACAGGGGAAGAACCTAGCACAGATACGCAGTATTTT.

This chain links TRBV28 with TRBJ1-5, with D uncertain. The V and J ends lost 3 bases and 8 bases respectively, with 5 bases between them. This CDR3 contains 11 residues. In germline, CDR1 is MDHEN, CDR2 SYDVKM. CDR3 protein: CASSLGKPQHF. CDR3 DNA: TGTGCCAGCAGTTTGGGAAAGCCCCAGCATTTT.

This chain links TRBV7-3 with TRBJ2-2; TRBD2 is a possible D gene (6 bases). Trimming shortened V by 4 bases and J by 7 bases, and 10 bases separated the two germline ends. The CDR3 consists of 13 residues. From germline, CDR1 is SGHTA and CDR2 FQGTGA. This chain's CDR3 is CASSWSSGGELFF. The CDR3 region has the DNA TGTGCCAGCAGCTGGAGTAGCGGCGGGGAGCTGTTTTTT.

This chain links TRBV12-3 or TRBV12-4 with TRBJ1-4; D might be TRBD1 (5 bases). This CDR3 is built from 14 residues. The germline V and J ends were trimmed by 5 bases and 8 bases, with 15 bases remaining between them. This CDR3 is CASSMTVTREKLFF. CDR3 DNA: TGTGCCAGCAGTATGACAGTGACACGAGAAAAACTGTTTTTT.

The V and J genes are TRBV27 and TRBJ2-1; TRBD2 aligns across 11 bases. Germline assignment: CDR1 MNHEY and CDR2 SMNVEV (reference sequence). J gave up 4 bases and V 5 bases, and 4 bases lay outside the gene matches. This CDR3 is 15 amino acids long. DNA for the CDR3: TGTGCCAGCAGTGTGGGACTAGCGGTTTACAATGAGCAGTTCTTC. Protein product: CASSVGLAVYNEQFF.

The V call is TRBV4-1, the J call TRBJ1-1, with D unclear. Germline CDR1 MGHRA, CDR2 YSYEKL. This CDR3 comprises 16 residues. The V and J ends lost 0 bases and 3 bases respectively, with 14 bases between them. CDR3 nucleotides: TGCGCCAGCAGCCAAGAGGCCGCACGGCGAGACACTGAAGCTTTCTTT. Protein sequence: CASSQEAARRDTEAFF.

This chain joins TRBV19 and TRBJ2-3; 10 nucleotides align to TRBD2. The V gene end was trimmed by 3 bases and the J gene end by 1 base; junction bases not matched to a gene: 4. CDR3 length: 16 residues. Germline V gene lookup returns CDR1 LNHDA and CDR2 SQIVND (reference sequence). The CDR3 DNA reads as TGTGCCAGTAGTATCGGGCTAGCGGGAGGCACAGATACGCAGTATTTT. Translating it yields CASSIGLAGGTDTQYF.

The chain couples TRBV20-1 to TRBJ1-1; tentatively, D is TRBD1 (6 bases). Trimming took 0 bases from V and 2 from J, leaving 13 bases between them. Per germline, CDR1 DFQATT and CDR2 SNEGSKA (reference sequence). The CDR3 consists of 15 residues. The CDR3 DNA is TGCAGTGCTAGAGATCCTGGACAGTTCAACACTGAAGCTTTCTTT. Protein: CSARDPGQFNTEAFF.

This chain uses TRBV12-3 or TRBV12-4 with TRBJ1-2; perhaps TRBD1 as D (5 bases). This CDR3 region has 14 residues. V shed 7 bases and J shed 6 bases, with 18 bases lying between them. CDR3 residues: CASTDSGTTDGYTF. DNA for the CDR3: TGTGCCAGCACCGACTCCGGGACCACGGATGGCTACACCTTC.

The CDR3: CASSDAATSGYEQYF. The CDR3 bases are TGTGCCAGCAGTGACGCCGCGACTAGCGGCTACGAGCAGTACTTC. This chain links TRBV6-5 with TRBJ2-7; 9 bases match TRBD2. Germline-derived CDR1 and CDR2 are MNHEY and SVGAGI. Trimming at V came to 5 bases and at J to 3 bases, leaving 8 bases not matched to a gene. This CDR3 has 15 residues.

This clonotype appeared a few times. This chain connects TRBV7-2 to TRBJ2-4, with D uncertain. Germline CDR1 reads SGHTA; CDR2 reads FQGNSA. The V end lost 3 bases, the J end lost 6 bases, and 6 bases lay between the germline ends. This CDR3 region has 12 residues. The CDR3 nucleotides read TGTGCCAGCAGCTTGGCCGCAAACATTCAGTACTTC. It yields the protein CASSLAANIQYF.

This chain uses TRBV29-1 with TRBJ1-2; TRBD1 matches at 7 bases. This CDR3 region has 17 residues. Germline V lookup: CDR1 SQVTM, CDR2 ANQGSEA. J gave up 2 bases and V 3 bases, and 15 bases lay outside the gene matches. This CDR3 is CSVDITGAGRLNYGYTF. The CDR3 nucleotides are TGCAGCGTTGACATAACAGGGGCCGGGCGCCTAAACTATGGCTACACCTTC.

CDR3 in amino acids: CATSTRPTGTGGYARAEQFF. The DNA of the CDR3 is TGTGCCACCAGCACTCGACCCACCGGGACAGGGGGCTACGCAAGGGCTGAGCAGTTCTTC. The chain carries TRBV15 and TRBJ2-1; 12 positions match TRBD1. In germline, CDR1 is LNHNV, CDR2 YYDKDF (reference sequence). Trimming at V came to 4 bases and at J to 9 bases, leaving 22 bases not matched to a gene. The CDR3 contains 20 residues.

The gene calls are TRBV4-1 and TRBJ2-5; D may be TRBD1 (5 bases). Trimming cost V 0 bases and J 5 bases, with 19 bases left between them. CDR1 is MGHRA, CDR2 YSYEKL, per germline. This CDR3 region has 17 residues. CDR3 amino acids: CASSQDAGPNSGETQYF. Written as DNA, the CDR3 is TGCGCCAGCAGCCAAGATGCAGGCCCCAACTCAGGGGAGACCCAGTACTTC.

This clonotype was picked up a small number of times. This chain uses TRBV27 with TRBJ2-1, with 10 bases lining up with TRBD2. The CDR3 is 15 amino acids. CDR1 MNHEY and CDR2 SMNVEV come from the germline V gene (reference sequence). V lost 1 base and J lost 6; bases outside the gene matches: 3. CDR3 DNA sequence: TGTGCCAGCAGTTTATTTAGCGGGAGGTCCAATGAGCAGTTCTTC. Residues: CASSLFSGRSNEQFF.

V is TRBV27 and J is TRBJ2-1, with TRBD2 matching over 11 bases. Per germline, CDR1 MNHEY and CDR2 SMNVEV (reference sequence). The CDR3 has 15 amino acids. J gave up 8 bases and V 2 bases, and 5 bases lay outside the gene matches. DNA for the CDR3: TGTGCCAGCAGTTTACCCGGGACTAGCGGCGATGAGCAGTTCTTC. Its protein product is CASSLPGTSGDEQFF.

The CDR3 coding sequence is TGTGCCAGCAGTGACGCTGGGATACAAGAGACCCAGTACTTC. The encoded protein is CASSDAGIQETQYF. The chain carries TRBV6-6 and TRBJ2-5; D is uncertain. Trimming pared 5 bases from V and 2 bases from J, leaving 12 bases between. Per germline, CDR1 MNHNY and CDR2 SVGAGI (reference sequence). The CDR3 has 14 residues.

To note about this clonotype: A much larger clone is a single base away; this may be a read error. The rearrangement joins TRBV7-6 to TRBJ2-1; the D gene is possibly TRBD2 (6 bases). This CDR3 has 15 amino acids. The V gene's germline CDR1 is SGHVS and CDR2 FNYEAQ. V was shortened by 3 bases and J by 0 bases, with 9 bases between the two germline ends. The DNA for the CDR3 is TGTGCCAGCAGCTTTGACGGGAGCTCCTACAATGAGCAGTTCTTC. Translating gives CASSFDGSSYNEQFF.

V and J are TRBV3-1 and TRBJ2-5; D gene uncertain. Trimming stripped 4 bases from V and 5 bases from J, with 14 bases between. Germline values: CDR1 LGHDT, CDR2 YNNKEL (reference sequence). The CDR3 covers 14 residues. The chain's CDR3 is CASSPRRVGETQYF. CDR3 DNA sequence: TGTGCCAGCAGCCCGAGACGGGTTGGGGAGACCCAGTACTTC.

About this clonotype itself: The junction departs from the called germline gene at one end, perhaps through a read error. This chain links TRBV29-1 with TRBJ2-1; D possibly matches TRBD1 or TRBD2 (5 bases each). The germline V gene encodes CDR1 SQVTM and CDR2 ANQGSEA. The CDR3 totals 17 residues. The CDR3 DNA reads as TGCAGCGTTGAAGACAGGGTGAGGGAGCCCTCCTCCAATGAGCAGTTCTTC. Amino acid sequence: CSVEDRVREPSSNEQFF.

The gene calls are TRBV9 and TRBJ2-1, with TRBD1 matching over 11 bases. The J call may not be correct, given that the DNA end is closer to TRBJ2-7. CDR3 length: 15 residues. CDR1 and CDR2 from the germline V gene are SGDLS and YYNGEE. The CDR3 region is CASSTRTGGLDEQYF. The CDR3 nucleotides are TGTGCCAGCAGCACTCGGACAGGGGGCCTGGACGAGCAGTACTTC.

In this sample, this clonotype turned up a few times. The rearrangement uses TRBV4-3 and TRBJ2-1; D call uncertain. Trimming took 2 bases from V and 11 from J, leaving 10 bases between them. The length of the CDR3 is 12 residues. CDR1 and CDR2 (germline): LGHNA, YSLEER. The CDR3 reads CASSQRGAKQFF. The CDR3 bases are TGCGCCAGCAGCCAACGAGGAGCAAAGCAGTTCTTC.